One T cell receptor beta chain is described in this entry. Per the authors' pipeline: It was from reference gene primer amplification that nucleated cell counts were estimated. Clones were sequenced by immunoSEQ multiplex PCR, and TCRdb holds only the in-frame ones, with some missing. For V, J and clone size, that table is used; D and trimming come from the DNA. The data show 65,000 to 90,000 clones, with approximately 89% seen just once and approximately 5.3% held by the top ten. The data originate from a study of blood T cell repertoires in COVID-19. Across the whole study: Acute and convalescent COVID-19 samples came from the United States, Italy and Spain. The analysed material was cDNA or gDNA that came from T cells, B-cell-depleted T cells, or PBMCs.

The junction had 12 bases not matched to a gene; V was cut back by 3 bases and J by 0 bases. CDR1 is SGHTA and CDR2 is FQGNSA in the germline V gene. CDR3 length equals 19 residues. Sequenced material: peripheral blood. V and J are TRBV7-2 and TRBJ2-3; 10 nucleotides align to TRBD2. This TCR was recovered from a human donor in a cohort sampled during active COVID-19. The CDR3 DNA is TGTGCCAGCAGCTTGGGTCAGCGGGGGGGGACTCCTAGCACAGATACGCAGTATTTT. This translates into CASSLGQRGGTPSTDTQYF.